The 30 T cell receptor beta chains listed next were all sequenced from one sample in a study of control samples from healthy donors and cancer patients. The method was immunoSEQ multiplex PCR; TCRdb's version includes in-frame clones alone and lacks a portion of them. Here the sample spans 65,000 to 95,000 clones, 87% being singletons. Sequencing input: blood. These receptors were taken from a man between 45 and 60 years old in good health.

J is TRBJ2-3 and V is TRBV7-3; TRBD2 might be the D (6 bases). V was pared by 3 bases and J by 7 bases, with 11 bases between. The length of the CDR3 is 13 residues. Germline CDR1 SGHTA, CDR2 FQGTGA. CDR3 DNA: TGTGCCAGCAGCTTGGGGGGTGGTAATACGCAGTATTTT. Amino acids: CASSLGGGNTQYF.

In the case of this clone: One end of the junction fails to match germline, which may point to a read error. The V call is TRBV4-1, the J call TRBJ1-2; unclear D gene. The CDR3 consists of 13 residues. The germline V gene encodes CDR1 MGHRA and CDR2 YSYEKL. Here the CDR3 reads CASSQGQSRSHYF. The DNA of the CDR3 is TGCGCCAGCAGCCAAGGTCAAAGCAGGTCCCACTACTTC.

The rearrangement links TRBV5-1 to TRBJ2-5; D is uncertain. This CDR3 has 15 residues. Looked up from germline, CDR1 is SGHRS and CDR2 is YFSETQ. V was trimmed by 0 bases and J by 5 bases, leaving 14 bases between them. The CDR3 DNA reads TGCGCCAGCAGCTTGGACTTGGCTTCCCGCGAGACCCAGTACTTC. This codes for CASSLDLASRETQYF.

The chain joins TRBV25-1 to TRBJ1-2, with 9 bases identical to TRBD1. The V gene end was trimmed by 3 bases and the J gene end by 1 base; junction bases not matched to a gene: 3. The CDR3 consists of 15 residues. Germline CDR1 MGHDK, CDR2 SYGVNS. The CDR3 region has the DNA TGTGCCAGCAGTGAGAGGGACAGGGATAACTATGGCTACACCTTC. Translating gives CASSERDRDNYGYTF.

V and J are TRBV11-3 and TRBJ2-7, with D perhaps matching TRBD2 (5 bases). This CDR3 region has 18 residues. Germline V gives CDR1 SGHNT, CDR2 YENEEA. The germline V and J ends were trimmed by 1 base and 1 base, with 20 bases remaining between them. In DNA form, the CDR3 reads TGTGCCAGCAGCTTAGGAAAGGCAAGAGGGATTCGATCCTACGAGCAGTACTTC. Protein product: CASSLGKARGIRSYEQYF.

The chain employs TRBV7-2 and TRBJ2-5, with 11 bases lining up with TRBD2. V was clipped by 1 base and J by 5 bases; unmatched bases: 9. This CDR3 contains 17 residues. CDR1 is SGHTA and CDR2 is FQGNSA in the germline V gene. DNA for the CDR3: TGTGCCAGCAGCTTAGAGGTAGCGGGAGGGCCTCTGGAGACCCAGTACTTC. This sequence encodes CASSLEVAGGPLETQYF.

V gene TRBV6-2 or TRBV6-3 combines with J gene TRBJ2-1, with 13 nucleotides matching TRBD2. V was clipped by 2 bases and J by 8 bases; unmatched bases: 3. CDR1 is MNHEY, CDR2 SVGEGT, per germline. This CDR3 spans 15 amino acids. Here the CDR3 DNA reads TGTGCCAGCAGTTACAGGACTAGCGGGAGCGATGAGCAGTTCTTC. Its protein is CASSYRTSGSDEQFF.

The V gene is TRBV24-1, the J gene TRBJ2-5, with 10 positions matching TRBD2. The junction had 9 bases not matched to a gene; V was cut back by 1 base and J by 5 bases. CDR1 KGHDR and CDR2 SFDVKD come from the germline V gene. The CDR3 is made up of 17 amino acids. As DNA, the CDR3 is TGTGCCACCAGTGATTTACTTGGTAGCGGGGGGAAGGAGACCCAGTACTTC. This codes for CATSDLLGSGGKETQYF.

The table lists this clone with a count of one. This chain links TRBV30 with TRBJ1-1; D ambiguous. V was trimmed by 0 bases and J by 6 bases, leaving 8 bases between them. Germline V lookup: CDR1 GTSNPN, CDR2 SVGIG (reference sequence). The CDR3 is 12 residues long. CDR3 nucleotide sequence: TGTGCCTGGAGTGTTGGTGGGGCTGAAGCTTTCTTT. The encoded protein is CAWSVGGAEAFF.

The CDR3 region is CASSYFDNPPGYTF. The CDR3 DNA is TGTGCCAGCAGTTATTTCGATAATCCGCCTGGCTACACCTTC. V usage is TRBV6-1 and J usage is TRBJ1-2, with no clear D. The CDR3 is made up of 14 amino acids. Looked up from germline, CDR1 is MNHNS and CDR2 is SASEGT. Trimming pared 5 bases from V and 7 bases from J, leaving 17 bases between.

The rearrangement links TRBV9 to TRBJ2-1; D is uncertain. Germline V CDR1 and CDR2: SGDLS, YYNGEE. This CDR3 has 13 amino acids. Deletions cut 0 bases from V and 10 bases from J, with 11 bases between. CDR3 coding DNA: TGTGCCAGCAGCGTAGACCATCAGGAGGAGCAGTTCTTC. This translates into CASSVDHQEEQFF.

This chain links TRBV20-1 with TRBJ1-4, with D unresolved. The germline V gene encodes CDR1 DFQATT and CDR2 SNEGSKA (reference sequence). V lost 3 bases and J 4 bases, leaving 9 bases between the germline ends. The CDR3 is 13 amino acids. The CDR3 region has the DNA TGCAGTGCTAGTAAGGCCTTTAATGAAAAACTGTTTTTT. Encoded protein: CSASKAFNEKLFF.

J is TRBJ1-1 and V is TRBV4-3; D not resolved. V was cut by 4 bases and J by 5 bases, with 11 bases left in between. This CDR3 region has 13 residues. Germline assignment: CDR1 LGHNA and CDR2 YSLEER. CDR3: CASSLGRGTEAFF. The CDR3 DNA sequence: TGCGCCAGCAGCCTCGGGAGAGGGACTGAAGCTTTCTTT.

The chain couples TRBV2 to TRBJ1-1, with D uncertain. The germline gives CDR1 SNHLY, CDR2 FYNNEI. The V end lost 1 base, the J end lost 2 bases, and 5 bases lay between the germline ends. The CDR3 spans 13 residues. The CDR3 protein is CASSEVGNTEAFF. The CDR3 DNA is TGTGCCAGCAGTGAAGTGGGAAACACTGAAGCTTTCTTT.

This chain connects TRBV30 to TRBJ2-4; D remains unclear. The CDR3 extends over 12 amino acids. Per the germline V gene, CDR1 is GTSNPN and CDR2 is SVGIG (reference sequence). V lost 2 bases to trimming and J lost 6 bases, with 8 bases between them. The CDR3 sequence: CAWSPVGNIQYF. The CDR3 region has the DNA TGTGCCTGGAGTCCGGTGGGAAACATTCAGTACTTC.

This chain links TRBV4-2 with TRBJ1-2; D not resolved. The germline gives CDR1 LGHNA, CDR2 YNFKEQ. Trimming removed 4 bases at V and 7 bases at J, with 16 bases between. The CDR3 has 14 amino acids. The chain's CDR3 is CASSRGDTGGGYTF. In DNA form, the CDR3 reads TGTGCCAGCAGCCGAGGCGACACGGGTGGTGGCTACACCTTC.

This chain joins TRBV11-2 and TRBJ1-3; D is ambiguous. The CDR3 length is 14 residues. Trimming cost V 4 bases and J 1 base, with 8 bases left between them. Germline CDR1 is SGHAT and CDR2 is FQNNGV. As DNA, the CDR3 is TGTGCCAGCAGCTCGACACTTTCTGGAAACACCATATATTTT. This sequence encodes CASSSTLSGNTIYF.

In this sample, this clone turned up once. In nucleotides, the CDR3 is TGTGCCAGCAGCCGCACCCAGGGGGCTAACTATGGCTACACCTTC. Residues: CASSRTQGANYGYTF. The V gene is TRBV7-2, the J gene TRBJ1-2; 7 bases are a match to TRBD1. V was pared by 5 bases and J by 0 bases, with 6 bases of the junction left unmatched. The CDR3 consists of 15 residues. The germline V gene has CDR1 SGHTA and CDR2 FQGNSA.

The chain employs TRBV5-5 and TRBJ2-2; tentative D call: TRBD1 (5 bases). The CDR3 is 15 residues long. In germline, CDR1 is SGHKS, CDR2 YYEKEE (reference sequence). V was shortened by 2 bases and J by 4 bases, with 12 bases between the two germline ends. The CDR3 DNA follows: TGTGCCAGCAGCTTAGGGGTCGGAGCCACCGGGGAGCTGTTTTTT. Its protein product is CASSLGVGATGELFF.

This sequence joins TRBV29-1 and TRBJ1-2, with D possibly TRBD1 on 6 matching bases. Germline V CDR1 and CDR2: SQVTM, ANQGSEA. Deletions cut 6 bases from V and 4 bases from J, with 15 bases between. The CDR3 is 13 amino acids. In DNA, the CDR3 is TGCAGCGTGGGTGGGGGGGCTGGCTATGGCTACACCTTC. Amino acid sequence: CSVGGGAGYGYTF.

This clone came up once. The chain links TRBV6-1 to TRBJ1-2; no clear D. V was cut by 1 base and J by 2 bases, with 11 bases left in between. The CDR3 loop spans 15 amino acids. Germline V CDR1 and CDR2: MNHNS, SASEGT. The DNA of the CDR3 is TGTGCCAGCAGTGAAGTAGCAGTGGGGAACTATGGCTACACCTTC. It specifies CASSEVAVGNYGYTF.

The chain combines TRBV24-1 with TRBJ1-1; D remains ambiguous. V lost 9 bases and J 0 bases, leaving 10 bases between the germline ends. The CDR3 is made up of 13 amino acids. Germline-derived CDR1 and CDR2 are KGHDR and SFDVKD. The CDR3 DNA follows: TGTGCCACCCGGGGAATCATGAACACTGAAGCTTTCTTT. As protein: CATRGIMNTEAFF.

V is TRBV14 and J is TRBJ2-7; no firm D call. This CDR3 is built from 13 residues. The germline V gene has CDR1 SGHDN and CDR2 FVKESK. V dropped 0 bases and J dropped 7 bases, with 10 bases sitting between them. The CDR3 DNA is TGTGCCAGCAGCCAAGATTTGACAAGAGAGCAGTACTTC. This gives the protein CASSQDLTREQYF.

The CDR3 reads CASSPFGQILNTEAFF. CDR3 coding DNA: TGTGCCAGCTCACCTTTTGGACAGATCCTGAACACTGAAGCTTTCTTT. The V gene is TRBV18, the J gene TRBJ1-1; D might be TRBD1 (6 bases). The CDR3 is 16 residues long. CDR1 is KGHSH, CDR2 LQKENI, per germline. Trimming took off 3 bases at V and 0 bases at J, with 14 bases between the two ends. Full variable domain (missing parts from reference TRBV18 and TRBJ1-1): NAGVMQNPRHLVRRRGQEARLRCSPMKGHSHVYWYRQLPEEGLKFMVYLQKENIIDESGMPKERFSAEFPKEGPSILRIQQVVRGDSAAYFCASSPFGQILNTEAFFGQGTRLTVV.

This clone came up a few times. The V and J genes are TRBV3-1 (or the pseudogene TRBV3-2) and TRBJ2-4; TRBD1 matches 9 bases. The V and J ends lost 6 bases and 7 bases, in that order; junction bases with no gene match: 4. Germline values: CDR1 LGHDT, CDR2 YNNKEL (reference sequence). This CDR3 region has 13 residues. As DNA, the CDR3 is TGTGCCAGCAGTCCCGGGACAGGGAACATTCAGTACTTC. It yields the protein CASSPGTGNIQYF.

Notes on this clone: One junction end does not reproduce the germline sequence, and a read error may be involved. The V and J genes are TRBV30 and TRBJ2-7; TRBD2 is a possible D gene (5 bases). The germline V gene has CDR1 GTSNPN and CDR2 SVGIG (reference sequence). The CDR3 has 11 amino acids. CDR3 coding DNA: TGTGCCTGGAGGGAAATTGGGCTCGGGGACTTC. Protein product: CAWREIGLGDF. Combining the CDR3 with reference TRBV30 and TRBJ2-7 gives the whole variable domain SQTIHQWPATLVQPVGSPLSLECTVEGTSNPNLYWYRQAAGRGLQLLFYSVGIGQISSEVPQNLSASRPQDRQFILSSKKLLLSDSGFYLCAWREIGLGDFGPGTRLTVT.

This chain connects TRBV12-5 to TRBJ2-7; D is undetermined. Germline V gene data show CDR1 as LGHNT and CDR2 as FRNRAP. CDR3 length equals 13 residues. Trimming took off 6 bases at V and 7 bases at J, with 16 bases between the two ends. CDR3 in amino acids: CASGPDSVGEQYF. The CDR3 DNA sequence: TGTGCTAGTGGCCCTGACTCCGTTGGAGAGCAGTACTTC.

The count of this clone is one. The gene calls are TRBV4-3 and TRBJ1-5, with a weak D call TRBD1 (6 bases). The V gene lost 6 bases and the J gene lost 4 bases, with 16 bases spanning the gap. From germline, CDR1 is LGHNA and CDR2 YSLEER. The CDR3 runs to 15 residues. This CDR3 reads CASSLDSQGNQPQHF. CDR3 in DNA: TGCGCCAGCAGTCTAGATTCTCAGGGGAATCAGCCCCAGCATTTT.

The chain recombines TRBV4-2 with TRBJ2-2; 9 bases agree with TRBD2. The germline gives CDR1 LGHNA, CDR2 YNFKEQ. The V and J ends lost 11 bases and 6 bases, in that order; junction bases with no gene match: 10. This CDR3 comprises 14 residues. The CDR3 DNA reads as TGTGCCGGGAGGACTAGCGTGGGGGCCGGGGAGCTGTTTTTT. Its protein is CAGRTSVGAGELFF.

The chain recombines TRBV11-3 with TRBJ1-2, with D possibly being TRBD1 (6 bases). Trimming removed 5 bases at V and 2 bases at J, with 18 bases between. From germline, CDR1 is SGHNT and CDR2 YENEEA. The CDR3 is 16 residues long. CDR3 amino acids: CASSLRQELANYGYTF. DNA for the CDR3: TGTGCCAGCAGCCTAAGACAGGAATTGGCCAACTATGGCTACACCTTC. Full variable domain (missing parts from reference TRBV11-3 and TRBJ1-2): EAGVVQSPRYKIIEKKQPVAFWCNPISGHNTLYWYLQNLGQGPELLIRYENEEAVDDSQLPKDRFSAERLKGVDSTLKIQPAELGDSAVYLCASSLRQELANYGYTFGSGTRLTVV.